Listed below are T cell receptor beta chains from one sample, sequenced in a study of CD8 T cells in Susac syndrome. In TCRdb, the immunoSEQ multiplex PCR reads were re-called with MiXCR into one record per CDR3 protein. Here the sample spans some 150,000 distinct CDR3 sequences, around 95% being singletons. Sample: CD8+ T cells from PBMCs. The receptor source for this set is a human donor with multiple sclerosis. CDR3s include the opening cysteine and the closing phenylalanine or tryptophan. The D gene is left open where the match is weak.

>TRBD2|TRBV20-1|TRBJ2-1
CSARVIGGKDYNEQFF
>.|TRBV27|TRBJ1-5
CASSLMGDNQPQHF
>.|TRBV5-6|TRBJ2-7
CASSLTYNPYEQYF
>.|TRBV19|TRBJ1-5
CASSIRRSHQPQHF
>.|TRBV30|TRBJ2-7
CAWSPPDISYEQYF
>.|TRBV6-5|TRBJ2-7
CASSYDRGYEQYF
>TRBD1|TRBV10-3|TRBJ2-7
CAISIRDSTYEQYF
>.|TRBV7-2|TRBJ2-2
CASSQWTNTGELFF
>.|TRBV27|TRBJ2-3
CASSFLLREGTDTQYF
>.|TRBV6-1|TRBJ1-2
CASSERGAPSYGYTF
>TRBD1|TRBV27|TRBJ1-2
CASSLSTGGWGYTF
>.|TRBV2|TRBJ2-7
CASRVRDAVLYEQYF
>TRBD1|TRBV30|TRBJ1-1
CAWTRGTGYTEVFF
>.|TRBV5-1|TRBJ1-2
CASSLGPEGSDYGYTF
>.|TRBV5-1|TRBJ2-7
CASSFAPIDSYEQYF
>.|TRBV4-1|TRBJ2-4
CASSQVPGSAKNIQYF
>.|TRBV4-2|TRBJ2-1
CASSPYGDEQFF
>.|TRBV15|TRBJ2-3
CATSRNRDTQYF
>.|TRBV30|TRBJ1-6
CAWGPGSRALLHF
>.|TRBV29-1|TRBJ2-3
CSALRASGGDTQYF
>.|TRBV5-6|TRBJ2-1
CASSSRGPKGSYNEQFF
>.|TRBV30|TRBJ2-7
CAWSVSLSGYEQYF
>TRBD1|TRBV27|TRBJ1-1
CASTPQGAYAEAFF
>TRBD2|TRBV5-6|TRBJ2-5
CASSPSSGVQQETQYF
>.|TRBV4-1|TRBJ1-2
CASSRLSPTAKDFNYGYTF
>TRBD2|TRBV30|TRBJ2-5
CASELAGESETQYF
>.|TRBV29-1|TRBJ1-2
CSVERDAPYYGYTF
>TRBD1|TRBV14|TRBJ1-5
CASSQDIRTGAASSNQPQHF
>TRBD1|TRBV7-2|TRBJ2-6
CASSWIHRGVSSGANVLTF
>.|TRBV9|TRBJ1-1
CASSGHPGAMNTEAFF
>.|TRBV4-2|TRBJ1-4
CASSQEVGATNEKLFF
>.|TRBV3-1|TRBJ1-2
CASSLRSGIYGYTF